This T cell receptor (beta chain) was identified during a study of cytomegalovirus exposure and HLA in healthy donors. Study outcomes and limitations: Associated with cytomegalovirus, according to the listing, were approximately 160 TCR beta chains. Later analysis associated a missense DCLRE1C variant with TCR beta V- and J-gene trimming.

A word on this clone: Antigen: not known.

Researchers ran the PCR with 60 Vbeta and 13 Jbeta primers. Only in-frame clones appear in the TCRdb table, and some are missing; sequencing was by immunoSEQ multiplex PCR. The sample shows 150,000 to 200,000 clones, around four fifths of them seen only once. This clonotype was sampled from a man aged 18 to 30 in good health and CMV-seronegative. The sample comprised PBMCs.

CDR3 residues: CASSQESSAGPYNEQFF. The DNA for the CDR3 is TGCGCCAGCAGCCAAGAGTCGTCAGCGGGGCCCTACAATGAGCAGTTCTTC. V and J are TRBV4-3 and TRBJ2-1; TRBD2 aligns across 7 bases. Germline lookup yields CDR1 LGHNA and CDR2 YSLEER. Unmatched junction bases numbered 7, after V lost 0 bases and J lost 2 bases. The CDR3 is 17 residues long.